One and the same sample provided the 15 T cell receptor beta chains below, sequenced in a study of T-cell memory formation after mild COVID-19. A single record per CDR3 protein comes from TCRdb applying MiXCR to the 5' RACE reads. The table includes about 290,000 distinct CDR3 sequences, less than 20% detected once. The sample consisted of PBMCs or a T cell subset sorted from them (not recorded which). These receptors were obtained from a man aged 18 to 29 who had mild COVID-19 (a few samples of this study predate the infection). Cell type and time point are not known.

In this sample, this clonotype turned up a few times. The gene calls are TRBV23-1 and TRBJ2-7, with unresolved D. TRBV23-1 is reported as an ORF; its role is uncertain. The V and J ends lost 0 bases and 2 bases respectively, with 8 bases between them. This CDR3 is built from 14 residues. In DNA form, the CDR3 reads TGCGCCAGCAGTCAATCAACCGGTGCCTACGAGCAGTACGTC. It encodes CASSQSTGAYEQYV.

This clonotype was counted a few times. The DNA for the CDR3 is TGTGCCAGCAGCACTCCTGTGGGGAGATGGACTGAAGCTTTCTTT. This encodes CASSTPVGRWTEAFF. This chain uses TRBV7-8 with TRBJ1-1; no definite D call. Germline-derived CDR1 and CDR2 are SGHVS and FQNEAQ. The CDR3 is made up of 15 amino acids. Trimming left V 5 bases short and J 5 bases short, with 18 bases between.

The chain is built from TRBV4-2 and TRBJ1-1; D might be TRBD1 (5 bases). The germline V gene encodes CDR1 LGHNA and CDR2 YNFKEQ. V dropped 4 bases and J dropped 1 base, with 10 bases sitting between them. The CDR3 extends over 14 amino acids. CDR3 nucleotide sequence: TGTGCCAGCAGCCTCTTAGGGACGAACACTGAAGCTTTCTTT. It specifies CASSLLGTNTEAFF.

The V and J genes are TRBV2 and TRBJ2-3, with 7 bases that match TRBD1. Looked up from germline, CDR1 is SNHLY and CDR2 is FYNNEI. The CDR3 consists of 16 residues. V trimming: 6 bases; J trimming: 6 bases; junction bases outside the gene matches: 15. The DNA for the CDR3 is TGTGCCAGCAGCGTGGGCAATACAGGGGCGGTTGATACGCAGTATTTT. Its translation: CASSVGNTGAVDTQYF.

At least ten counts were recorded for this clonotype. The chain has TRBV7-3 and TRBJ2-7; unclear D gene. The V and J ends lost 5 bases and 3 bases respectively, with 8 bases between them. The length of the CDR3 is 12 residues. Germline CDR1 SGHTA, CDR2 FQGTGA. As DNA, the CDR3 is TGTGCCAGCAGCCCCGACGGCTACGAGCAGTACTTC. Translation: CASSPDGYEQYF.

This clonotype was detected only a few times. In DNA, the CDR3 is TGTGCCAGCGGGATCGGCAGGGGGCAATTCACTGAAGCTTTCTTT. Translated, it gives CASGIGRGQFTEAFF. The chain has TRBV6-1 and TRBJ1-1, with 8 bases identical to TRBD1. V trimming: 8 bases; J trimming: 4 bases; junction bases outside the gene matches: 12. The CDR3 is made up of 15 amino acids. Looked up from germline, CDR1 is MNHNS and CDR2 is SASEGT.

This clonotype was observed many times. The chain couples TRBV29-1 to TRBJ1-1; D unclear. CDR3 length: 10 residues. Germline CDR1 SQVTM, CDR2 ANQGSEA. V was cut by 6 bases and J by 1 base, with 3 bases left in between. As DNA, the CDR3 is TGCAGCGTGACGAACACTGAAGCTTTCTTT. This translates into CSVTNTEAFF.

This clonotype occurred a few times. The V gene is TRBV20-1, the J gene TRBJ2-5; D perhaps matches TRBD1 (5 bases). V was shortened by 0 bases and J by 1 base, with 9 bases between the two germline ends. The CDR3 has 14 residues. CDR1 and CDR2 (germline): DFQATT, SNEGSKA (reference sequence). The DNA for the CDR3 is TGCAGTGCTAGAGATCCGACAGTCCAAGAGACCCAGTACTTC. Its protein product is CSARDPTVQETQYF.

The chain uses TRBV20-1 and TRBJ2-5; D not certain. There are 11 residues in the CDR3. Germline loops: CDR1 DFQATT, CDR2 SNEGSKA (reference sequence). Trimming pared 6 bases from V and 2 bases from J, leaving 7 bases between. CDR3 protein: CSAWSQETQYF. The CDR3 nucleotides read TGCAGTGCGTGGAGTCAAGAGACCCAGTACTTC.

To note about this clonotype: The junction differs from germline at one of its ends, possibly a read error. The V call is TRBV7-7, the J call TRBJ2-5; a weak D match, TRBD2 (5 bases). Germline CDR1 reads SSHAT; CDR2 reads FNYEAQ (reference sequence). The CDR3 is 13 amino acids. The CDR3 bases are TGTGCTAGCAGCCTAACTAGATCGGAGACCCAGTACTTC. Amino acid sequence: CASSLTRSETQYF.

This clonotype came up many times. CDR3 DNA: TGTGCCAGCAGTTATCCGGCCTACGAGCAGTACTTC. Translated: CASSYPAYEQYF. The chain combines TRBV6-2 or TRBV6-3 with TRBJ2-7; D call uncertain. Trimming left V 3 bases short and J 2 bases short, with 5 bases between. CDR3 length: 12 amino acids. Germline CDR1 is MNHEY and CDR2 is SVGEGT.

The chain links TRBV7-8 to TRBJ1-2, with 7 positions matching TRBD1. Germline-derived CDR1 and CDR2 are SGHVS and FQNEAQ. The CDR3 is 17 residues long. V trimming: 1 base; J trimming: 4 bases; junction bases outside the gene matches: 12. The CDR3 region has the DNA TGTGCCAGCAGCTTAGGGACCATGGAGGGGGCTTCCTATGGCTACACCTTC. The encoded protein is CASSLGTMEGASYGYTF.

The gene calls are TRBV20-1 and TRBJ2-7, with D possibly being TRBD2 (6 bases). Per the germline V gene, CDR1 is DFQATT and CDR2 is SNEGSKA (reference sequence). The V end was cut by 5 bases, the J end by 0 bases, with 17 bases between. The length of the CDR3 is 15 residues. CDR3 in DNA: TGCAGTGCTCGACGCGGGGTGGGATTCTCCTACGAGCAGTACTTC. Its translation: CSARRGVGFSYEQYF.

This chain joins TRBV7-2 and TRBJ1-1; the D is unclear. CDR1 is SGHTA and CDR2 is FQGNSA in the germline V gene. This CDR3 is 15 amino acids long. Trimming removed 0 bases from V and 8 bases from J, with 16 bases in between. CDR3 coding DNA: TGTGCCAGCAGCTTAGCAACAAGGGCTAGAGGGGAAGCTTTCTTT. It translates to CASSLATRARGEAFF.

This clonotype was seen a few times. The rearrangement uses TRBV20-1 and TRBJ2-6; TRBD1 agrees at 9 bases. Germline lookup yields CDR1 DFQATT and CDR2 SNEGSKA (reference sequence). J gave up 0 bases and V 3 bases, and 6 bases lay outside the gene matches. The CDR3 is made up of 17 amino acids. CDR3: CSASPGQGNSGANVLTF. The CDR3 region has the DNA TGCAGTGCTAGCCCGGGACAGGGTAACTCTGGGGCCAACGTCCTGACTTTC.